This T cell receptor beta chain was profiled in a study of human T cells and chemical hapten exposure. At the level of the study: Diagnoses of alopecia areata, totalis or universalis occurred in mostly female patients. Minor pooled library volume differences mainly drove per-sample TCR yield variation.

The CDR3 has 15 residues. V was pared by 2 bases and J by 0 bases, with 4 bases of the junction left unmatched. The germline CDR1 and CDR2 sequences are SGHVS and FQNEAQ. Separate cDNA molecules received unique molecular identifiers, which the library attached to them. Each CDR3 protein is one row after TCRdb ran MiXCR on the RACE reads. The sample holds 350,000 to 400,000 distinct CDR3 sequences, roughly 4.6% seen once. The time point here: pre-sensitization, week 0. The treatment denotes: therapeutic diphenylcyclopropenone sensitization with weekly scalp DPC. A few counts support this clonotype. The receptor's source is a woman between 45 and 65 years old with alopecia areata. Some clones in this sample may be carry-over from other donors' samples. The genes are TRBV7-8 and TRBJ2-7; 7 bases line up with TRBD2. The sample consisted of whole blood, taken in connection with sensitization to the hapten diphenylcyclopropenone (DPC). In nucleotides, the CDR3 is TGTGCCAGCAGCTTAACTAGCGCGTACTCCTACGAGCAGTACTTC. This encodes CASSLTSAYSYEQYF. Using reference TRBV7-8 and TRBJ2-7 for the parts outside the CDR3, the full variable domain is GAGVSQSPRYKVAKRGQDVALRCDPISGHVSLFWYQQALGQGPEFLTYFQNEAQLDKSGLPSDRFFAERPEGSVSTLKIQRTQQEDSAVYLCASSLTSAYSYEQYFGPGTRLTVT.